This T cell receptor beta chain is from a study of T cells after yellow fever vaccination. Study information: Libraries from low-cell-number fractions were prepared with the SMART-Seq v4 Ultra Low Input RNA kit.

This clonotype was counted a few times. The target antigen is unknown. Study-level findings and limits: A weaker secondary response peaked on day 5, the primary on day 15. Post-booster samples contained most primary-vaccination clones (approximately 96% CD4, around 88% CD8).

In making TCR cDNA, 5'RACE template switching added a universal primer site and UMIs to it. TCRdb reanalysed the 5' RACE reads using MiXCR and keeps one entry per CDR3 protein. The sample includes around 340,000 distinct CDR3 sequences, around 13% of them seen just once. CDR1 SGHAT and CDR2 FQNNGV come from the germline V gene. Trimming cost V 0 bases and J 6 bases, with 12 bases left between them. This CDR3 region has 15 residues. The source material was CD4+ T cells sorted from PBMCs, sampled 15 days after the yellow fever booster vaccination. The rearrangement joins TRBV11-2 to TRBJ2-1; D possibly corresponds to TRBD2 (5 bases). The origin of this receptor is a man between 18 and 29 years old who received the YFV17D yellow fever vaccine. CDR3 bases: TGTGCCAGCAGCTTAGATTGGCTAGCTGGCAATGAGCAGTTCTTC. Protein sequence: CASSLDWLAGNEQFF.